This T cell receptor beta chain was sequenced during a study of cytomegalovirus exposure and HLA in healthy donors. This clone showed up just a few times. The antigen remains unidentified. PCR primers comprised 60 Vbeta and 13 Jbeta primers. The repertoire was sequenced with immunoSEQ multiplex PCR; TCRdb's copy has only in-frame clones and lacks some. There are around 150,000 clones in the sample; approximately 80% occur only once, and approximately 1.8% lies in the top ten. V lost 1 base and J 4 bases, leaving 13 bases between the germline ends. Germline V gene data show CDR1 as SEHNR and CDR2 as FQNEAQ (reference sequence). This CDR3 spans 15 amino acids. Notes on the study in general: Cytomegalovirus-associated status was assigned to 150 to 200 TCR beta chains.

The J gene is TRBJ1-2, the V gene TRBV7-9; D might be TRBD1 (6 bases). The receptor comes from a man aged 35 to 55 in good health and CMV-seronegative. Sequenced input: PBMCs. CDR3 DNA: TGTGCCAGCAGCTTAGAGCAGGGGATCTCCTATGGCTACACCTTC. It yields the protein CASSLEQGISYGYTF.